This T cell receptor beta chain derives from a study of regulatory T cells in long-lasting Graves disease (dated by TCRdb to the early 2020s). For context, the study as a whole: Patients with newly diagnosed Graves' disease had been on antithyroid drugs for under 3 months. Persistent Graves' disease patients were compared with newly diagnosed Graves' disease patients by peripheral blood TCR sequencing and RNA sequencing. The study was registered as a clinical trial and conducted in China. A total of roughly 35 samples underwent TCR sequencing: 13 from persistent and roughly 20 from newly diagnosed Graves' disease patients. Findings and caveats that apply to the study as a whole: The study examined only peripheral blood because the primary lesion, thyroid tissue, could not be accessed. Sequencing and analysis were restricted to the TCR beta chain. Persistent patients shared more public clonotypes among themselves (around 3,000) than newly diagnosed patients did (approximately 870). The authors acknowledged the small sample size as a limitation that may reduce accuracy. TRBV28, TRBJ1-2 and TRBJ2-5 were preferentially used in persistent disease, while TRBV20-1 and TRBJ2-1 were favored in newly diagnosed disease. Compared with newly diagnosed patients, patients with persistent Graves' disease had lower TCR Shannon entropy and fewer highly expanded clones, which suggests clonal expansion.

Including cysteine and phenylalanine, the CDR3 has 12 amino acids. The kept DNA is CDR3 alone, 36 bases in frame from the first base. The germline V gene encodes CDR1 SGHTA and CDR2 FQGNSA. V is cut by 1 base and J by 9 bases, and the space between the germline ends is 9 bases. In the paper's terms, the time point label means: newly diagnosed GD, antithyroid drugs for less than 3 months. For both TCR sequencing and RNA sequencing, RNA was extracted from PBMCs in TRIzol. The diagnosis of Graves' disease followed American Thyroid Association guidelines. Patients were recruited from an endocrinology department in Xi'an, China. Each patient gave 8.5 to 9.5 milliliters of peripheral blood, collected in an EDTA anticoagulant tube. Ficoll Paque Plus density gradient separation was used to isolate PBMCs, and no further T cell sorting was done. An Agilent 2100 Bioanalyzer and agarose gel were used to check RNA quality, while a NanoDrop 2000 measured RNA concentration.

Receptor amplification or capture employed multiplex PCR. Instrument on record: Illumina HiSeq 4000. To build TCR beta libraries, CDR3 regions were amplified by Arm-PCR using iRepertoire HTBI primers. PCR products were gel purified before sequencing. The paper's data handling went like this. Gene usage analysis of CDR3 amino acid clonotypes relied on the 60 or so TRBV and around 13 TRBJ segments identified across samples. COPE and FqMerger were used to merge filtered high-quality paired reads into contigs. BLAST was used to align contigs to the IMGT TRBV, TRBD and TRBJ reference genes, and CDR3 was defined following IMGT. Highly expanded clones were defined as clonotypes with a frequency above 0.1%. Repertoire diversity was measured by Shannon entropy, and V-J evenness by the Gini coefficient. Public clonotypes were defined as clonotypes shared by more than one individual. Using fastp at Q25 and MiXCR, TCRdb reprocessed the public reads and kept productive beta chains. Every CDR3 protein is listed once, alongside the most common genes and DNA of its rows. The V and J calls and clone size come from TCRdb's table, not from the authors' own analysis. The sample yields 350,000 to 400,000 distinct CDR3 sequences; 15% were counted once. The ten largest clones add up to approximately 21% of the sample.

This clonotype was seen only once. Its antigen remains undetermined. A far larger clone is one base from this, pointing to a likely read error. The sequenced sample was peripheral blood mononuclear cells (PBMCs), obtained at new diagnosis, from a patient treated with antithyroid drugs. The source is a female donor with Graves disease. The chain joins TRBV7-2 to TRBJ1-1; the D gene cannot be named for sure. The CDR3 sequence is CASSLEITKAFF. The sequenced DNA is TGTGCCAGCAGCTTAGAGATTACTAAAGCTTTCTTT.